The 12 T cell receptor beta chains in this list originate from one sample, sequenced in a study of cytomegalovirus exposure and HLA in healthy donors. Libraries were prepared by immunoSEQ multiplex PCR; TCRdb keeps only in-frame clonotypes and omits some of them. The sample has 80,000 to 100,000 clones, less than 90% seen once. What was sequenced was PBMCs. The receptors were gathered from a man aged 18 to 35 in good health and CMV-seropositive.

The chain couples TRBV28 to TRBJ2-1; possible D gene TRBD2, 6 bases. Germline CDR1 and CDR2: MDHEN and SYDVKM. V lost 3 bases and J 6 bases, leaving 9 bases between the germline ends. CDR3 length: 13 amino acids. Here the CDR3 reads CASSFGRGNEQFF. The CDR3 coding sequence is TGTGCCAGCAGTTTTGGGCGGGGCAATGAGCAGTTCTTC.

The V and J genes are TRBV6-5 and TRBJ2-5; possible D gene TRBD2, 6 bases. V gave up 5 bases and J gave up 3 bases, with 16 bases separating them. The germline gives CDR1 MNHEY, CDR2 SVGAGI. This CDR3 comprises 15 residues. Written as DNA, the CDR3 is TGTGCCAGCAGTAATCCGGGACTTGCAAAAGAGACCCAGTACTTC. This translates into CASSNPGLAKETQYF.

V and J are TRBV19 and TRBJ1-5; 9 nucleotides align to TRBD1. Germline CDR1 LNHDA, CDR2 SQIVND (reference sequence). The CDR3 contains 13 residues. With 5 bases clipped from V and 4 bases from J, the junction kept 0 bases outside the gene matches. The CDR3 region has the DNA TGTGCCAGTAGTGGGACAGGGAATCAGCCCCAGCATTTT. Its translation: CASSGTGNQPQHF.

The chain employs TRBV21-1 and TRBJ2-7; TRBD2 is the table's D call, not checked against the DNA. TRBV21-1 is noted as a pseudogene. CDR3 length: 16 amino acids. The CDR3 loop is CASSKGRLGPSGEQYF. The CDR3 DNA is TGTGCCAGCAGCAAAGGTCGGCTGGGCCCTAGCGGCGAGCAGTACTTC.

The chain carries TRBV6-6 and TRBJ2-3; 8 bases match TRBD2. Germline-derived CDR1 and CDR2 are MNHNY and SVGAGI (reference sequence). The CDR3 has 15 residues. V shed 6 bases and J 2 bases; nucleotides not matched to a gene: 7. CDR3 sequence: CASSRLASSTDTQYF. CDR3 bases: TGTGCCAGCAGCAGACTAGCGAGTTCCACAGATACGCAGTATTTT.

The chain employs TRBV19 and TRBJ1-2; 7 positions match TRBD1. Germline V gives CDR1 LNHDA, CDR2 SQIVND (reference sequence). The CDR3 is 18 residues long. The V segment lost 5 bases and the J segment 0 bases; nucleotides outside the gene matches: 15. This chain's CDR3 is CASSWDSSLPPPNYGYTF. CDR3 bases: TGTGCCAGTAGTTGGGACAGCTCCCTGCCCCCTCCTAACTATGGCTACACCTTC.

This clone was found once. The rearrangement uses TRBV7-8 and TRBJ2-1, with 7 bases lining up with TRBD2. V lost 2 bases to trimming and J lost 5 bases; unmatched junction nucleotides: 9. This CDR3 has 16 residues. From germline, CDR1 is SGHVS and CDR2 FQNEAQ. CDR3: CASSLINPLANNEQFF. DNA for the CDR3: TGTGCCAGCAGCTTAATCAACCCACTAGCGAACAATGAGCAGTTCTTC.

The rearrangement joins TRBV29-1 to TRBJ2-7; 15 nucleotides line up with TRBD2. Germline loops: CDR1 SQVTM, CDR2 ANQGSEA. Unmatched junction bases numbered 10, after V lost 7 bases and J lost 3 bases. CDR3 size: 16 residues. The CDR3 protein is CSAGGLAGGLHYEQYF. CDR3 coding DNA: TGCAGCGCGGGAGGACTAGCGGGAGGGTTACACTACGAGCAGTACTTC.

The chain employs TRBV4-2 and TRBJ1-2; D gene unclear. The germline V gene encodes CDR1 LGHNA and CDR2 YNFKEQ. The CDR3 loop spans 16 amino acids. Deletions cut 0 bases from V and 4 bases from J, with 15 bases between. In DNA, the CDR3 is TGTGCCAGCAGCCAAGATCCCGTGGGTAGCGGCTATGGCTACACCTTC. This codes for CASSQDPVGSGYGYTF.

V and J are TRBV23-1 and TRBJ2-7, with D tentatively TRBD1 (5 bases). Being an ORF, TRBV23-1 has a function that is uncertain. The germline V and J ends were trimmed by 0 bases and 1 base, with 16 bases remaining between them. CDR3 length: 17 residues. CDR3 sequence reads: CASSQSTGRVMSYEQYF. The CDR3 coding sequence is TGCGCCAGCAGTCAATCGACCGGCAGGGTGATGTCCTACGAGCAGTACTTC.

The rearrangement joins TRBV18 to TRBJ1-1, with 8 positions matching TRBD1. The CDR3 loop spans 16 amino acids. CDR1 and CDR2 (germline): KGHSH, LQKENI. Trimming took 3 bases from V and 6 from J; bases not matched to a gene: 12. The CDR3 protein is CASSPGQGGTRAEAFF. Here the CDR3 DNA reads TGTGCCAGCTCACCCGGACAGGGCGGAACACGCGCTGAAGCTTTCTTT.

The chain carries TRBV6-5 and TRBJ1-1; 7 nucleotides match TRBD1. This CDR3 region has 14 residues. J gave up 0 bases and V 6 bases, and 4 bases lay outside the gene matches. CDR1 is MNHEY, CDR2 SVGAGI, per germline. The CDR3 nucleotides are TGTGCCAGCAGGACAGGGCATATGAACACTGAAGCTTTCTTT. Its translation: CASRTGHMNTEAFF.